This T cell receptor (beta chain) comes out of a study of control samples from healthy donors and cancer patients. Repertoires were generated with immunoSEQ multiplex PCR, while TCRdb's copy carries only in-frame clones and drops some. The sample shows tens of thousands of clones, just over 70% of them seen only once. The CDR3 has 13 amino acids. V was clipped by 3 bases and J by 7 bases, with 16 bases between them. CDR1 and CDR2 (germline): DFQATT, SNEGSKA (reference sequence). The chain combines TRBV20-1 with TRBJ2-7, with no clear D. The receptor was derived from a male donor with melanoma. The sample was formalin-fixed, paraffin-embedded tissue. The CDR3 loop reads CSASDRPAWEQYF. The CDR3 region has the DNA TGCAGTGCTAGTGACCGCCCGGCGTGGGAGCAGTACTTC.